This T cell receptor (beta chain) was identified during a study of identifying expanded T cells in peripheral blood. This clone has a single count. The antigen is undetermined. Trimming removed 8 bases from V and 1 base from J, with 17 bases in between. The CDR3 loop spans 15 amino acids. Per the germline V gene, CDR1 is SGHVS and CDR2 is FQNEAQ. The method was immunoSEQ multiplex PCR; TCRdb's version includes in-frame clones alone and lacks a portion of them. This table has approximately 59,000 clones, approximately 89% appearing once. During the collection period, no donor immune events like infections were recorded. Study-wide findings and caveats: Across healthy donors, higher total template counts meant significantly greater roughly 2-week count variance. Over two and four weeks, about 15 and 19 clones changed, versus around 1.3 between replicates.

The V gene is TRBV7-8, the J gene TRBJ1-1; TRBD1 is a possible D gene (6 bases). The sequencing sample was made of blood. This clonotype was obtained from a person aged 18 to 70 in good health. This CDR3 is CASHSAGRGNTEAFF. CDR3 in DNA: TGTGCCAGCCACTCCGCCGGCAGGGGGAACACTGAAGCTTTCTTT.